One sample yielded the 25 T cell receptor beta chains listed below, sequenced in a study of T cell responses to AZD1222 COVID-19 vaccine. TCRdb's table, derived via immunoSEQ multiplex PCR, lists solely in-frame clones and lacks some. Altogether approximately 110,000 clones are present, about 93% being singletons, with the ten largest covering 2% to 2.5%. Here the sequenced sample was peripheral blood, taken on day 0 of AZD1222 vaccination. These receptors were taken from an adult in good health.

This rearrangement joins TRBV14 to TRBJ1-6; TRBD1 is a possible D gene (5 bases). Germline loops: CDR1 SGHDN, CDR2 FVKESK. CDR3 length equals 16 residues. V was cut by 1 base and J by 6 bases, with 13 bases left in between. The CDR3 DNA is TGTGCCAGCAGCCAAGTCGGGGGGGGAACTAATTCACCCCTCCACTTT. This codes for CASSQVGGGTNSPLHF.

The CDR3, as DNA: TGTGCCAGTAGTACTGGCCCTCGGAGGCACGCTGACTATGGCTACACCTTC. Translated, it gives CASSTGPRRHADYGYTF. The rearrangement links TRBV19 to TRBJ1-2; D not certain. Germline V lookup: CDR1 LNHDA, CDR2 SQIVND (reference sequence). Trimming pared 4 bases from V and 3 bases from J, leaving 21 bases between. The CDR3 is made up of 17 amino acids.

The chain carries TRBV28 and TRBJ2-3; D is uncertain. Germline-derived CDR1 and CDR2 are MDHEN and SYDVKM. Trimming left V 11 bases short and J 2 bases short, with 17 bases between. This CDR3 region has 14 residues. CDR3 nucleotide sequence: TGTGCCGCCCGCCCCCGCGTGAACACAGATACGCAGTATTTT. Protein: CAARPRVNTDTQYF.

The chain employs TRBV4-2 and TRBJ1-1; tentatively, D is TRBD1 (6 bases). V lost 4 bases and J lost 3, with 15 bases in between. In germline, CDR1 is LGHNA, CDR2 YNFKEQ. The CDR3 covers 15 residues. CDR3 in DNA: TGTGCCAGCAGCCCGGGTGCGGGGGGGCACACTGAAGCTTTCTTT. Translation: CASSPGAGGHTEAFF.

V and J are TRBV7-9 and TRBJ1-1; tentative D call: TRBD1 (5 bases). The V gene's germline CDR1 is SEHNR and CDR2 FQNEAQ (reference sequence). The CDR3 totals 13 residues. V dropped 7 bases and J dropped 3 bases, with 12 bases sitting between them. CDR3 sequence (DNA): TGTGCCAGCACAGGGCAGTTACACACTGAAGCTTTCTTT. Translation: CASTGQLHTEAFF.

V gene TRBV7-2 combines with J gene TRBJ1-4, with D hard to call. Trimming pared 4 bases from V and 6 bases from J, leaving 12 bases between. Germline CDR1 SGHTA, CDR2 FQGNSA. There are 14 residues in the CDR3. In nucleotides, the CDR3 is TGTGCCAGCAGCTGGGTAGGCCGGGATGAAAAACTGTTTTTT. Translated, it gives CASSWVGRDEKLFF.

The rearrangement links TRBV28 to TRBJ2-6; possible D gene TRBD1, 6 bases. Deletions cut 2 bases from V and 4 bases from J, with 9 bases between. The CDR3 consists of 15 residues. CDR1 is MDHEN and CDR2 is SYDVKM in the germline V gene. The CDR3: CASSLKGTGANVLTF. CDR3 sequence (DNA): TGTGCCAGCAGTTTAAAGGGGACAGGGGCCAACGTCCTGACTTTC.

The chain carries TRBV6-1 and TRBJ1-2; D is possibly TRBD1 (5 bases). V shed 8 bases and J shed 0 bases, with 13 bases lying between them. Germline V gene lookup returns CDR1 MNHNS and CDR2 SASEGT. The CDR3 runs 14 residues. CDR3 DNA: TGTGCCAGCGGTCCGGGGGGGGCTAACTATGGCTACACCTTC. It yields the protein CASGPGGANYGYTF.

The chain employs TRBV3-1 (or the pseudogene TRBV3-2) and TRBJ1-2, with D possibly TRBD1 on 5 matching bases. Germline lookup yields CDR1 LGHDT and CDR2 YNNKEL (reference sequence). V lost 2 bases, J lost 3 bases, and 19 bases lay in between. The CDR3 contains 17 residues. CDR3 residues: CASSQYTGGEFDYGYTF. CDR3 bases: TGTGCCAGCAGCCAATACACGGGGGGTGAGTTTGACTATGGCTACACCTTC.

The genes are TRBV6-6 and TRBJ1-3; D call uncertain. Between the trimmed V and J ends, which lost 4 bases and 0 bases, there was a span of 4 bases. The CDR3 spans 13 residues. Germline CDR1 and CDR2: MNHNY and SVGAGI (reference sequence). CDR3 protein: CASSSFSGNTIYF. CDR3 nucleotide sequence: TGTGCCAGCAGTTCATTCTCTGGAAACACCATATATTTT.

The CDR3 DNA reads as TGTGCCAGCAGCTTAGGAGGGGGGGACTATGGCTACACCTTC. Protein sequence: CASSLGGGDYGYTF. The chain uses TRBV7-9 and TRBJ1-2; D might be TRBD1 (6 bases). Germline V CDR1 and CDR2: SEHNR, FQNEAQ (reference sequence). The V end lost 1 base, the J end lost 3 bases, and 9 bases lay between the germline ends. CDR3 length: 14 residues.

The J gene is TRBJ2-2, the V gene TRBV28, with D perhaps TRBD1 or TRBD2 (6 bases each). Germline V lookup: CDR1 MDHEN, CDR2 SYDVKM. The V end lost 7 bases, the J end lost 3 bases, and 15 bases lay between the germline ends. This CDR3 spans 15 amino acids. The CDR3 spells CASTPGGTDTGELFF. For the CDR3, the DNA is TGTGCCAGCACCCCCGGGGGCACGGACACCGGGGAGCTGTTTTTT. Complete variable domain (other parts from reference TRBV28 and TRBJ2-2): DVKVTQSSRYLVKRTGEKVFLECVQDMDHENMFWYRQDPGLGLRLIYFSYDVKMKEKGDIPEGYSVSREKKERFSLILESASTNQTSMYLCASTPGGTDTGELFFGEGSRLTVL.

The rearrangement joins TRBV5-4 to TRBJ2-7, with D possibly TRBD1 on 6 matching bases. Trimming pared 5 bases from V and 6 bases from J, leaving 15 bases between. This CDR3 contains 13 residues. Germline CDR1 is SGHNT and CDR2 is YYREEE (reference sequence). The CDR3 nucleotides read TGTGCCAGCAGTCCGGACAGCTCTCTCGAGCAGTACTTC. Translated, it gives CASSPDSSLEQYF.

As DNA, the CDR3 is TGTGCCAGCAGCGTAGCTGGACAGGGGCTGTCGATGGGAGGCTACACCTTC. It encodes CASSVAGQGLSMGGYTF. The V and J genes are TRBV9 and TRBJ1-2, with TRBD1 matching 9 bases. V lost 0 bases to trimming and J lost 8 bases; unmatched junction nucleotides: 14. Germline V gives CDR1 SGDLS, CDR2 YYNGEE. CDR3 length equals 17 residues. The whole variable domain, remainder taken from reference TRBV9 and TRBJ1-2, is DSGVTQTPKHLITATGQRVTLRCSPRSGDLSVYWYQQSLDQGLQFLIQYYNGEERAKGNILERFSAQQFPDLHSELNLSSLELGDSALYFCASSVAGQGLSMGGYTFGSGTRLTVV.

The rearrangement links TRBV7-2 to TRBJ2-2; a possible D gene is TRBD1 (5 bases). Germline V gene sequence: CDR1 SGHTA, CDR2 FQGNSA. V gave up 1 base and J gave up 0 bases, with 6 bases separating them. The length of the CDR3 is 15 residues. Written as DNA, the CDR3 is TGTGCCAGCAGCTTAGGGACATCGAACACCGGGGAGCTGTTTTTT. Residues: CASSLGTSNTGELFF.

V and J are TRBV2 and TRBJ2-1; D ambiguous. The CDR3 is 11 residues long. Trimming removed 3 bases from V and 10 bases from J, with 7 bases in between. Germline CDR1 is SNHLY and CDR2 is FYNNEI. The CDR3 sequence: CASSDPQEQFF. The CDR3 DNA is TGTGCCAGCAGTGATCCACAGGAGCAGTTCTTC.

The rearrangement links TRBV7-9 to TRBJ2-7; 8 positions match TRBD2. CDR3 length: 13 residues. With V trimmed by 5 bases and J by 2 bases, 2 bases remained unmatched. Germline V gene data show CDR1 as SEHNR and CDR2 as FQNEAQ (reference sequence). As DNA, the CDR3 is TGTGCCAGCAGCGTGCGGGGGGCCTACGAGCAGTACTTC. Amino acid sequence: CASSVRGAYEQYF. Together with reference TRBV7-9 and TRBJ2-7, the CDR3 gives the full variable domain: DTGVSQNPRHKITKRGQNVTFRCDPISEHNRLYWYRQTLGQGPEFLTYFQNEAQLEKSRLLSDRFSAERPKGSFSTLEIQRTEQGDSAMYLCASSVRGAYEQYFGPGTRLTVT.

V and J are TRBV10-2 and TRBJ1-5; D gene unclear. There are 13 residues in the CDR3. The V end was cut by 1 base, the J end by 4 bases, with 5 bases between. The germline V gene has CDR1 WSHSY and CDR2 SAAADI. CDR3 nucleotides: TGCGCCAGCAGTGAGTTTGGGAATCAGCCCCAGCATTTT. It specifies CASSEFGNQPQHF.

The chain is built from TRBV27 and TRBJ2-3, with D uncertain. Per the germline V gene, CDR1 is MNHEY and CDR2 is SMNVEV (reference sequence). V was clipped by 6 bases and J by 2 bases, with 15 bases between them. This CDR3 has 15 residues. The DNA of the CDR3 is TGTGCCAGCAGCCCCTTAAGCGCTTACACAGATACGCAGTATTTT. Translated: CASSPLSAYTDTQYF.

DNA of the CDR3: TGTGCCAGCAGTCCAGGGGAATACTATGGCTACACCTTC. Translated: CASSPGEYYGYTF. The chain employs TRBV27 and TRBJ1-2; maybe TRBD1 (6 bases). The V gene lost 5 bases and the J gene lost 3 bases, with 10 bases spanning the gap. Germline V gives CDR1 MNHEY, CDR2 SMNVEV (reference sequence). The CDR3 covers 13 residues.

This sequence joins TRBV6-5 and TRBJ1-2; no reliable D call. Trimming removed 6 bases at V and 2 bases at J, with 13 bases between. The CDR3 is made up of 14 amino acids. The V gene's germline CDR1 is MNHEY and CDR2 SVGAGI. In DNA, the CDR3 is TGTGCCAGCAGCCTAGGGATCCAAAACTATGGCTACACCTTC. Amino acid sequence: CASSLGIQNYGYTF.

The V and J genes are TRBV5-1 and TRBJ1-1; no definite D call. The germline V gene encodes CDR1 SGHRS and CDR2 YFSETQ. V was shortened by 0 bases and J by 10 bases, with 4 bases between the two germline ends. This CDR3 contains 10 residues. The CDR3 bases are TGCGCCAGCAGCTTGGTGGGAGCTTTCTTT. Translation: CASSLVGAFF.

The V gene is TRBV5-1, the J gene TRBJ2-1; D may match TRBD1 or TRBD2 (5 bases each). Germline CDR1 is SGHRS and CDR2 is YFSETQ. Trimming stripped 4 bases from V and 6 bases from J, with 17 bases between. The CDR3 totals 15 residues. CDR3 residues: CASSIIGDRSNEQFF. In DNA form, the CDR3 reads TGCGCCAGCAGCATCATTGGGGACCGATCCAATGAGCAGTTCTTC.

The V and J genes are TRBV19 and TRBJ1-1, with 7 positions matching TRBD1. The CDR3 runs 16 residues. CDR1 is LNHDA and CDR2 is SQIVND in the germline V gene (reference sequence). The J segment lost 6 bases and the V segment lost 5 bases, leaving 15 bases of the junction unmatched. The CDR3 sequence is CASSLGQPQGLPEAFF. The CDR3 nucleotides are TGTGCCAGTAGTCTGGGCCAGCCACAGGGGCTGCCTGAAGCTTTCTTT.

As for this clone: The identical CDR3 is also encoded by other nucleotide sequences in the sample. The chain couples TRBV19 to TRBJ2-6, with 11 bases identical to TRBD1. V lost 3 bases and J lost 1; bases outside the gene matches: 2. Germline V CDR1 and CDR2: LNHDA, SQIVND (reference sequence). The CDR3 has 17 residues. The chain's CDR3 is CASSIGQGASGANVLTF. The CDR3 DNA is TGTGCCAGTAGTATTGGACAGGGGGCTTCTGGGGCCAACGTCCTGACTTTC. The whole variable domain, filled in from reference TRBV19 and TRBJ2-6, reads DGGITQSPKYLFRKEGQNVTLSCEQNLNHDAMYWYRQDPGQGLRLIYYSQIVNDFQKGDIAEGYSVSREKKESFPLTVTSAQKNPTAFYLCASSIGQGASGANVLTFGAGSRLTVL.